Given below is one T cell receptor beta chain in context. Its antigen is unknown. This table comes from immunoSEQ multiplex PCR, and its TCRdb copy is limited to in-frame clones, with some not included. Among some 170,000 clones listed, 94% were seen once. The data originate from a study of T cell responses to AZD1222 COVID-19 vaccine. Study-wide points: Donor demographics were predominantly white British with a female majority; clonal diversity may be underestimated. Spike-specific TCR breadth and depth were elevated following two AZD1222 doses. Baseline seropositivity characterized only six AZD1222 recipients.

Germline values: CDR1 MGHRA, CDR2 YSYEKL. V trimming: 3 bases; J trimming: 8 bases; junction bases outside the gene matches: 17. CDR3 length: 19 amino acids. This sequence joins TRBV4-1 and TRBJ2-1; 12 positions agree with TRBD2. Sequenced material: peripheral blood, taken 28 days after the second AZD1222 dose. The receptor was derived from an adult who received the AZD1222 COVID-19 vaccine. DNA for the CDR3: TGCGCCAGCAGCCACGAAAGACTAGCGGGGGAGCGGGTGGTCTATGAGCAGTTCTTC. It codes for CASSHERLAGERVVYEQFF.